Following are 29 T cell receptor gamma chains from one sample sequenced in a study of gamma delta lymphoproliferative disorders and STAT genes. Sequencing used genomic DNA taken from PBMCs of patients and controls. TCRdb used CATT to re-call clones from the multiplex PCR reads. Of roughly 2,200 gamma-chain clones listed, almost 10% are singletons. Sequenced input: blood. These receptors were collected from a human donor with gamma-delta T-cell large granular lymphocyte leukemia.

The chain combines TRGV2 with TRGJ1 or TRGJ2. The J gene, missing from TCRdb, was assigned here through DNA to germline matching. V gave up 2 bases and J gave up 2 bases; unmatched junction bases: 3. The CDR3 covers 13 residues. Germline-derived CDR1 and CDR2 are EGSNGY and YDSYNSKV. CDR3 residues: CATWDVDYYKKLF. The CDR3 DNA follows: TGTGCCACCTGGGACGTCGATTATTATAAGAAACTCTTT.

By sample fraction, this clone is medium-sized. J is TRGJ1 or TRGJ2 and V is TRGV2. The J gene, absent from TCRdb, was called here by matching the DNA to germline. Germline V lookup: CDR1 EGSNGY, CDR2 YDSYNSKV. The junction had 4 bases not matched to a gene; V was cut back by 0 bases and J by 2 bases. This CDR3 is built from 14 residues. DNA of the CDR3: TGTGCCACCTGGGACGGGCAACATTATTATAAGAAACTCTTT. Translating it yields CATWDGQHYYKKLF.

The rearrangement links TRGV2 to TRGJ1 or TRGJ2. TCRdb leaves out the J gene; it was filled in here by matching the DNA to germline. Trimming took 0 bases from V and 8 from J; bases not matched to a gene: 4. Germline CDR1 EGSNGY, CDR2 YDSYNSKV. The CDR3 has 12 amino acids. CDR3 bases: TGTGCCACCTGGGACGGGCGACATAAGAAACTCTTT. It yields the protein CATWDGRHKKLF.

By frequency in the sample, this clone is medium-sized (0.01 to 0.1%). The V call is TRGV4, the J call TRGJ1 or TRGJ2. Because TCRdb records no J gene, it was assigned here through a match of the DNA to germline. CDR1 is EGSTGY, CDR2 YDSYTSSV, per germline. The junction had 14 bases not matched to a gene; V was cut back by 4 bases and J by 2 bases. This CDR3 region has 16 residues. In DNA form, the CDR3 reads TGTGCCACCTGGGACGGGCCTAGCATGGATTATTATAAGAAACTCTTT. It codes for CATWDGPSMDYYKKLF.

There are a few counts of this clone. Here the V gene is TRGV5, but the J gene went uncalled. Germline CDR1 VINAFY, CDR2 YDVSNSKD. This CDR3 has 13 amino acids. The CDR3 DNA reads TGTGCCACCTGGGGCAGAAATAGAAGAGTAAAACTCTTT. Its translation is CATWGRNRRVKLF.

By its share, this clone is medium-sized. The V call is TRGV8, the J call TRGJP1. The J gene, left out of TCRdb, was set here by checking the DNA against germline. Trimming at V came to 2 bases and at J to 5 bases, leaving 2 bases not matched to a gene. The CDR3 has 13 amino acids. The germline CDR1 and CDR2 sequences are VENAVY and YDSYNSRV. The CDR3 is CATWDKTGWFKIF. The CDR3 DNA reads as TGTGCCACCTGGGATAAAACTGGTTGGTTCAAGATATTT.

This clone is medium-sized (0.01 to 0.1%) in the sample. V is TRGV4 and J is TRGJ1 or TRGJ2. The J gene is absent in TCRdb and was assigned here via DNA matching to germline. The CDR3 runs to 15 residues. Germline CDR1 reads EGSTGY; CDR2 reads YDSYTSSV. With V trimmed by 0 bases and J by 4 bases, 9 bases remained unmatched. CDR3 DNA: TGTGCCACCTGGGATGGGCCTAGGGGGTATTATAAGAAACTCTTT. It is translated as CATWDGPRGYYKKLF.

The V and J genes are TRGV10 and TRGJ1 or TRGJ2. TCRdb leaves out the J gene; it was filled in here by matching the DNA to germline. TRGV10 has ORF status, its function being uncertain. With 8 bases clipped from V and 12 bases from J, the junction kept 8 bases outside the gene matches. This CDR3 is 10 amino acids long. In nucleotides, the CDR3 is TGTGCTGCGTGGGATTTCAGGAAACTCTTT. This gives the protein CAAWDFRKLF.

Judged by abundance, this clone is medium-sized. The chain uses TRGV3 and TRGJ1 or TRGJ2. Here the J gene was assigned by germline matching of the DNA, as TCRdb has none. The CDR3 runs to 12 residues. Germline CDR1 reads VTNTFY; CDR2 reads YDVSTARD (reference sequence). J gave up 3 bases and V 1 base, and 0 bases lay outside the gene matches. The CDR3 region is CATWDSYYKKLF. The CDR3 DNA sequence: TGTGCCACCTGGGACAGTTATTATAAGAAACTCTTT.

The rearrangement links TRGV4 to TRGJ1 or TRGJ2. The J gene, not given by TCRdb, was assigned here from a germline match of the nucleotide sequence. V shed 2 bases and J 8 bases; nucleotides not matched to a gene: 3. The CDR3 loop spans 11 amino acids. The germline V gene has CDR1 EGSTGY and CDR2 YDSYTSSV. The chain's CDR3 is CATWDVHKKLF. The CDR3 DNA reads TGTGCCACCTGGGATGTGCATAAGAAACTCTTT.

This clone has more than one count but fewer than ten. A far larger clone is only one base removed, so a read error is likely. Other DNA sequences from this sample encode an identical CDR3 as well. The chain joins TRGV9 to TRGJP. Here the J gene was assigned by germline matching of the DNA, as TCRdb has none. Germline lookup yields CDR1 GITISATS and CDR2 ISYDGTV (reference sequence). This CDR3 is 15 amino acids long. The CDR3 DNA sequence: TGTGCCTTGTGGGATACAGAGCTGGGCAAAAAAATCAAGGTATTT. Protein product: CALWDTELGKKIKVF.

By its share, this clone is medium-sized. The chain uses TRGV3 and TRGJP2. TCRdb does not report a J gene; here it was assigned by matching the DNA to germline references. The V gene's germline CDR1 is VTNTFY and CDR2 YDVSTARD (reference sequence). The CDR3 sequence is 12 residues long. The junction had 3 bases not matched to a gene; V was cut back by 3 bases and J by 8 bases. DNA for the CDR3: TGTGCCACCTGGGACCGGGATTGGATCAAGACGTTT. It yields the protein CATWDRDWIKTF.

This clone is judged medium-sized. Here the CDR3 reads CATWDEYYKKLF. Written as DNA, the CDR3 is TGTGCCACCTGGGATGAGTATTATAAGAAACTCTTT. The chain joins TRGV4 to TRGJ1 or TRGJ2. TCRdb does not report a J gene; here it was assigned by matching the DNA to germline references. The CDR3 is 12 residues long. V was clipped by 2 bases and J by 4 bases; unmatched bases: 2. The V gene's germline CDR1 is EGSTGY and CDR2 YDSYTSSV.

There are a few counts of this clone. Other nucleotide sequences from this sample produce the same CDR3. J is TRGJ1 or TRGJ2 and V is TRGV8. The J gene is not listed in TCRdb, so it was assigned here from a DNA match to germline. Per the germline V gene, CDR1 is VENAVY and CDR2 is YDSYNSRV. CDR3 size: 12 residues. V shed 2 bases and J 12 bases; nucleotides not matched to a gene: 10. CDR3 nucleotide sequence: TGTGCCACCTGGGATACCAGGATTGGGAAACTCTTT. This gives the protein CATWDTRIGKLF.

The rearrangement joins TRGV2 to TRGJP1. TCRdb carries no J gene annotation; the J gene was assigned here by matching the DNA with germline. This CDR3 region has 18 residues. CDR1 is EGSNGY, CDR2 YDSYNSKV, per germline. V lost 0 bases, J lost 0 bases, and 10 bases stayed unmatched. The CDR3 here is CATWDGTGINTTGWFKIF. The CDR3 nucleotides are TGTGCCACCTGGGACGGGACTGGGATAAATACCACTGGTTGGTTCAAGATATTT.

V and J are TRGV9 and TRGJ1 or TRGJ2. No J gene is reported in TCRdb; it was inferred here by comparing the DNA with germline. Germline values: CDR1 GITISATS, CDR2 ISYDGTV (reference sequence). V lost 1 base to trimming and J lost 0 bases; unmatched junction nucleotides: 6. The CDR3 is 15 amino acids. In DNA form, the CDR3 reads TGTGCCTTGTGGGAGGTCCCCTGGAATTATTATAAGAAACTCTTT. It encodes CALWEVPWNYYKKLF.

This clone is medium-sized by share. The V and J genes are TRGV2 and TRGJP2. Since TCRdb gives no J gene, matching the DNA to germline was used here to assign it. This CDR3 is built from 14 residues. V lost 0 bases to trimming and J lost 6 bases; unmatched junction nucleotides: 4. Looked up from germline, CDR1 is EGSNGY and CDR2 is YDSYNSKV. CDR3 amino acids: CATWDGPGDWIKTF. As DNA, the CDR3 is TGTGCCACCTGGGACGGGCCGGGTGATTGGATCAAGACGTTT.

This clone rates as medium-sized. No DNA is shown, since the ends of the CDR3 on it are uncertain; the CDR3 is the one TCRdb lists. The CDR3 region is CTTVPAGLGNPPKKLF. The V gene is given as TRGV11, and no J gene call is available. TRGV11 is placed among ORFs of uncertain function. The CDR3 is 16 amino acids in total, end residues counted.

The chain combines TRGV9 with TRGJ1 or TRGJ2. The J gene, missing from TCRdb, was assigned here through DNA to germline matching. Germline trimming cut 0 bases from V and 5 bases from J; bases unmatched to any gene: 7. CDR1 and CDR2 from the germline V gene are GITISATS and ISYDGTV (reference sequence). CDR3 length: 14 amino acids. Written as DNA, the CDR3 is TGTGCCTTGTGGGAGGTGCACAAAGATTATAAGAAACTCTTT. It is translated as CALWEVHKDYKKLF.

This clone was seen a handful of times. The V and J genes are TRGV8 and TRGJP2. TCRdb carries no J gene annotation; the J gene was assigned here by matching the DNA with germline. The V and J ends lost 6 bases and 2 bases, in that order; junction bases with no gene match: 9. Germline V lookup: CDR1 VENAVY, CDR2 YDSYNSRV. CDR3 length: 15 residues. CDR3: CATWTLISSDWIKTF. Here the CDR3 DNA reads TGTGCCACCTGGACCCTCATCAGTAGTGATTGGATCAAGACGTTT.

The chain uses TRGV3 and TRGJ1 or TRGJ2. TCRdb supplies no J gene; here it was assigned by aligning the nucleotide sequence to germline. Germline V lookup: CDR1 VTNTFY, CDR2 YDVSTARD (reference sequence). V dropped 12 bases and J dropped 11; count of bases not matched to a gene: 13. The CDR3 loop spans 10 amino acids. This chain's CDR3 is CASTHSQKLF. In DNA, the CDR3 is TGTGCCTCCACCCACTCGCAGAAACTCTTT.

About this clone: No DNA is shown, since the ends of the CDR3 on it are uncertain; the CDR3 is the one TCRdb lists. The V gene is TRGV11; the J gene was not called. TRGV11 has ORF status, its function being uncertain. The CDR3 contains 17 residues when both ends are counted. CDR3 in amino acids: CTTVPAGLAPRYYKKLF.

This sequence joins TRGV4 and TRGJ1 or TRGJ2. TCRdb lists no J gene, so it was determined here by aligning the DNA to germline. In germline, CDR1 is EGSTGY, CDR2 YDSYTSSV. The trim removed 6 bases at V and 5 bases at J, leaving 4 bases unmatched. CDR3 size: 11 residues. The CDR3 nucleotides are TGTGCCACCTGGTTACATTATAAGAAACTCTTT. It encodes CATWLHYKKLF.

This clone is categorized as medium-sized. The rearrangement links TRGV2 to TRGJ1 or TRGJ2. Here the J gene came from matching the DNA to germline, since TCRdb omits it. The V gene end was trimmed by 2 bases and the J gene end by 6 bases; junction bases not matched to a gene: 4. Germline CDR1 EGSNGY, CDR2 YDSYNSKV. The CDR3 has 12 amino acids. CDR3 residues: CATWDATYKKLF. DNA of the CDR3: TGTGCCACCTGGGACGCGACTTATAAGAAACTCTTT.

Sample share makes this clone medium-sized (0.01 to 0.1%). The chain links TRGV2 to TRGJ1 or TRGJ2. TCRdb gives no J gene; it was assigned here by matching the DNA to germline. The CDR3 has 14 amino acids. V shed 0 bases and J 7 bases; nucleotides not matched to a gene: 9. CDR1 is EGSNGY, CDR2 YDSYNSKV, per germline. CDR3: CATWDGPWGYKKLF. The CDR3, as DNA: TGTGCCACCTGGGACGGGCCTTGGGGCTATAAGAAACTCTTT.

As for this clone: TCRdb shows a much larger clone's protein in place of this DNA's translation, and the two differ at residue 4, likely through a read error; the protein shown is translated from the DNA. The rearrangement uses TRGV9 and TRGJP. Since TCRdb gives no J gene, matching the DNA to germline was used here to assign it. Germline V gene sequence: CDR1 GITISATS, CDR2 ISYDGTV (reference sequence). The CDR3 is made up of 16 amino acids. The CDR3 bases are TGTGCCTTGCGGGAGGTGCGTGAGTTGGGCAAAAAAATCAAGGTATTT. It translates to CALREVRELGKKIKVF.

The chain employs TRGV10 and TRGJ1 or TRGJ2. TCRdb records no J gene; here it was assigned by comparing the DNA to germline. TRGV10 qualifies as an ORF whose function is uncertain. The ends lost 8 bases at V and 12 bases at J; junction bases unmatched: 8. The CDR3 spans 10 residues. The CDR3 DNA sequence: TGTGCTGCGTGGGGGTTTAGGAAACTCTTT. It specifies CAAWGFRKLF.

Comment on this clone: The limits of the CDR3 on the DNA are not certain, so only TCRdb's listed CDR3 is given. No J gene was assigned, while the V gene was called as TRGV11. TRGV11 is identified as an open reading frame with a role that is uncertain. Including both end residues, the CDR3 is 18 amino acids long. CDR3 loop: CTTVPAGLGTLWRRKKLF.

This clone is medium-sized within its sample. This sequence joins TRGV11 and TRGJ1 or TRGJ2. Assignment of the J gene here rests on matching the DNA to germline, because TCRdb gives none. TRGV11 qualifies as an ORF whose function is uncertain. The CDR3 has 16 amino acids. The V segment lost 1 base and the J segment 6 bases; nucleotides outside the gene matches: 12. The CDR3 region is CACWIRQGVIGYKKLF. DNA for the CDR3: TGTGCCTGCTGGATTAGGCAGGGGGTTATCGGTTATAAGAAACTCTTT.